This TCR beta chain was identified during a study of response to subunit inactivated influenza vaccine. The V segment lost 0 bases and the J segment 4 bases; nucleotides outside the gene matches: 6. This CDR3 has 16 amino acids. CDR1 is SGHRS, CDR2 YFSETQ, per germline. This clonotype has only a few counts. The target antigen is unknown. TCRdb re-called the RT-PCR reads with MiXCR, one entry per CDR3 protein. Among around 650,000 distinct CDR3 sequences listed, more than 15% were seen once. General study points: Authors suggested each seasonal influenza vaccination recruits few new T cells.

The V gene is TRBV5-1, the J gene TRBJ2-2, with 7 bases that match TRBD1. The receptor was isolated from a man aged 45-65 years who received an inactivated influenza vaccine. Material: PBMCs from blood, obtained approximately 13 days after vaccination. The CDR3 region is CASSLATGAPTGELFF. CDR3 in DNA: TGCGCCAGCAGCTTGGCCACAGGGGCCCCCACCGGGGAGCTGTTTTTT.